This entry is about one T cell receptor (beta chain). The antigen remains undetermined. The data were taken from a study of radiotherapy plus CTLA-4 blockade in lung cancer. Study context: Objective responses occurred in 18% of patients; 25% to 35% had disease control. Study-level results: Expansion in blood of tumor-derived TCR clones was seen after radiotherapy plus ipilimumab.

The J segment lost 3 bases and the V segment lost 3 bases, leaving 7 bases of the junction unmatched. The CDR3 is 17 residues long. CDR1 SGHRS and CDR2 YFSETQ come from the germline V gene. Focal radiation and CTLA-4 blockade (ipilimumab) were tested in chemo-refractory metastatic non-small-cell lung cancer patients. Some clones are missing from TCRdb's copy, which holds only in-frame ones; the method was immunoSEQ multiplex PCR. The sample contains tens of thousands of clones, about three quarters of which appear only once. The source was peripheral blood, collected from a patient treated with radiotherapy plus ipilimumab. The V gene is TRBV5-1, the J gene TRBJ1-6; 9 positions match TRBD1. This sequence originates from a human donor with non-small cell lung cancer whose response to radiotherapy plus ipilimumab could not be evaluated. CDR3 in DNA: TGCGCCAGCAGCTCGGGACAGGGTCAAAACTATAATTCACCCCTCCACTTT. Translated: CASSSGQGQNYNSPLHF.